Each of the 32 T cell receptor beta chains below was sequenced from the same sample in a study of CD8+ T cells in alopecia areata. Specified treatment: oral pan-JAK inhibitor, 5-10 mg twice daily. Investigators isolated RNA and reverse transcribed it into cDNA to act as the sequencing template. Sequenced by immunoSEQ multiplex PCR; TCRdb stores in-frame clones only, minus some. The sample yields fewer than 250,000 clones, approximately 47% seen once. The specimen was CD4+ T cells sorted from blood, collected at approximately week 37, from a patient treated with tofacitinib. The receptors derive from a human donor with alopecia areata.

This clone came up a few times. This chain uses TRBV19 with TRBJ2-2, with 10 bases fitting TRBD2. Germline V lookup: CDR1 LNHDA, CDR2 SQIVND (reference sequence). V lost 9 bases to trimming and J lost 4 bases; unmatched junction nucleotides: 11. The CDR3 is 16 residues long. The CDR3 nucleotides read TGTGCCAGCCGGGGGGCTAGCGGGAGTGTCACCGGGGAGCTGTTTTTT. It translates to CASRGASGSVTGELFF.

This clone was picked up a small number of times. The rearrangement links TRBV10-3 to TRBJ2-7; D may be TRBD2 (6 bases). The ends were cut back, 4 bases at V and 3 bases at J, with 13 bases in the middle. CDR3 length: 14 amino acids. Germline lookup yields CDR1 ENHRY and CDR2 SYGVKD. The DNA of the CDR3 is TGTGCCATCAGTGCCCTTCTGACTAGCTACGAGCAGTACTTC. Encoded protein: CAISALLTSYEQYF.

This rearrangement joins TRBV5-1 to TRBJ1-5, with 7 bases matching TRBD1. Unmatched junction bases numbered 1, after V lost 2 bases and J lost 2 bases. The length of the CDR3 is 14 residues. Germline V gives CDR1 SGHRS, CDR2 YFSETQ. Here the CDR3 DNA reads TGCGCCAGCAGCTTAGGGACAGGCAATCAGCCCCAGCATTTT. It is translated as CASSLGTGNQPQHF.

This clone is a singleton in its sample. The chain employs TRBV15 and TRBJ2-1; D remains ambiguous. From germline, CDR1 is LNHNV and CDR2 YYDKDF (reference sequence). This CDR3 region has 17 residues. V was trimmed by 0 bases and J by 5 bases, leaving 17 bases between them. CDR3 bases: TGTGCCACCAGCAGAGATGCCAATAGAAGCCCCAACAATGAGCAGTTCTTC. This gives the protein CATSRDANRSPNNEQFF.

There are a few counts of this clone. This chain links TRBV5-6 with TRBJ1-2; D uncertain. The CDR3 spans 13 residues. Trimming took off 3 bases at V and 4 bases at J, with 10 bases between the two ends. Germline V gene sequence: CDR1 SGHDT, CDR2 YYEEEE. CDR3 in amino acids: CASSWRQFYGYTF. The CDR3 nucleotides are TGTGCCAGCAGCTGGCGGCAGTTCTATGGCTACACCTTC.

This chain connects TRBV6-6 to TRBJ1-5; 7 nucleotides agree with TRBD1. J was trimmed by 5 bases and V by 8 bases; bases with no gene match: 12. CDR1 is MNHNY, CDR2 SVGAGI, per germline (reference sequence). This CDR3 has 15 amino acids. CDR3 amino acids: CASEGGRGEDQPQHF. In DNA, the CDR3 is TGTGCCAGCGAGGGGGGCAGGGGGGAAGATCAGCCCCAGCATTTT.

Turning to this clone: Sequence at one end of the junction differs from germline and may be a read error. The V call is TRBV30, the J call TRBJ1-3; D not resolved. This CDR3 contains 15 residues. Germline assignment: CDR1 GTSNPN and CDR2 SVGIG (reference sequence). CDR3 DNA sequence: TGTGCCTGGACTGTAGACACCTTAGCTGGGAACACCATATATTTT. The encoded protein is CAWTVDTLAGNTIYF.

This chain links TRBV6-5 with TRBJ1-5; tentative D call: TRBD1 (5 bases). V lost 6 bases and J 3 bases, leaving 15 bases between the germline ends. Germline lookup yields CDR1 MNHEY and CDR2 SVGAGI. The CDR3 runs to 15 residues. CDR3: CASRGSWGNNQPQHF. The CDR3, as DNA: TGTGCCAGCAGGGGTTCTTGGGGGAACAATCAGCCCCAGCATTTT.

This sequence joins TRBV4-3 and TRBJ1-2; maybe TRBD1 (6 bases). The V gene lost 0 bases and the J gene lost 5 bases, with 7 bases spanning the gap. Germline V gene data show CDR1 as LGHNA and CDR2 as YSLEER. The CDR3 consists of 13 residues. The CDR3 protein is CASSQEGGYGYTF. The CDR3 DNA follows: TGCGCCAGCAGCCAAGAAGGGGGGTATGGCTACACCTTC.

V gene TRBV29-1 combines with J gene TRBJ2-3; D ambiguous. From germline, CDR1 is SQVTM and CDR2 ANQGSEA. Trimming left V 5 bases short and J 2 bases short, with 11 bases between. The CDR3 length is 13 residues. The CDR3 DNA reads as TGCAGCGTTCCCCTGGCTAACACAGATACGCAGTATTTT. Protein product: CSVPLANTDTQYF.

This clone was observed a handful of times. The V and J genes are TRBV7-8 and TRBJ2-7; the match to TRBD1 covers 9 bases. The CDR3 runs to 15 residues. From germline, CDR1 is SGHVS and CDR2 FQNEAQ. With 6 bases clipped from V and 2 bases from J, the junction kept 8 bases outside the gene matches. CDR3 bases: TGTGCCAGCAGGCTACTGGGACAGGGTCCCTACGAGCAGTACTTC. Translated: CASRLLGQGPYEQYF.

The chain combines TRBV25-1 with TRBJ2-3; no clear D. The CDR3 contains 14 residues. The germline V gene encodes CDR1 MGHDK and CDR2 SYGVNS. The ends were cut back, 0 bases at V and 5 bases at J, with 9 bases in the middle. This CDR3 is CASSEYRAQDTQYF. For the CDR3, the DNA is TGTGCCAGCAGTGAATACCGGGCCCAAGATACGCAGTATTTT.

The CDR3 is CASSRHGETQYF. As DNA, the CDR3 is TGTGCCAGCAGTAGACATGGGGAGACCCAGTACTTC. The chain has TRBV28 and TRBJ2-5; D unresolved. The germline V and J ends were trimmed by 5 bases and 5 bases, with 9 bases remaining between them. CDR3 length: 12 amino acids. CDR1 and CDR2 from the germline V gene are MDHEN and SYDVKM. The complete variable domain, with remaining parts taken from reference TRBV28 and TRBJ2-5, reads DVKVTQSSRYLVKRTGEKVFLECVQDMDHENMFWYRQDPGLGLRLIYFSYDVKMKEKGDIPEGYSVSREKKERFSLILESASTNQTSMYLCASSRHGETQYFGPGTRLLVL.

V is TRBV4-2 and J is TRBJ2-3; 12 positions match TRBD2. The germline CDR1 and CDR2 sequences are LGHNA and YNFKEQ. Trimming at V came to 0 bases and at J to 3 bases, leaving 7 bases not matched to a gene. CDR3 size: 18 residues. The CDR3 coding sequence is TGTGCCAGCAGCCAAGAGACTAGCGGGAGTCTAGGGACAGATACGCAGTATTTT. It yields the protein CASSQETSGSLGTDTQYF.

This clone is a singleton in its sample. The chain links TRBV7-2 to TRBJ1-1, with 7 bases that match TRBD1. Unmatched junction bases numbered 7, after V lost 5 bases and J lost 4 bases. This CDR3 has 14 amino acids. In germline, CDR1 is SGHTA, CDR2 FQGNSA. This chain's CDR3 is CASSPQGLSTEAFF. The CDR3 region has the DNA TGTGCCAGCAGCCCACAGGGGTTGTCCACTGAAGCTTTCTTT.

This clone was counted a few times. The chain recombines TRBV27 with TRBJ2-3; D might be TRBD1 or TRBD2, each matching 5 bases. V was pared by 5 bases and J by 2 bases, with 17 bases between. CDR3 length: 16 amino acids. Germline V lookup: CDR1 MNHEY, CDR2 SMNVEV (reference sequence). The CDR3 spells CASSPTGTDNTDTQYF. DNA for the CDR3: TGTGCCAGCAGTCCGACGGGGACCGATAACACAGATACGCAGTATTTT.

The rearrangement joins TRBV5-4 to TRBJ2-5; D is unresolved. Between the trimmed V and J ends, which lost 4 bases and 5 bases, there was a span of 12 bases. Germline CDR1 SGHNT, CDR2 YYREEE (reference sequence). CDR3 length equals 13 residues. The chain's CDR3 is CASSLDPSETQYF. DNA of the CDR3: TGTGCCAGCAGCCTAGACCCAAGCGAGACCCAGTACTTC.

V is TRBV30 and J is TRBJ2-7, with TRBD2 matching 9 bases. Germline CDR1 GTSNPN, CDR2 SVGIG (reference sequence). The CDR3 spans 17 residues. After removal of 3 bases from V and 0 bases from J, the junction contained 12 bases not matched to a gene. The DNA of the CDR3 is TGTGCCTGGAGCGTTGGAGGACTAGCGAGAAGCTCCTACGAGCAGTACTTC. Translation gives CAWSVGGLARSSYEQYF. Variable domain in full (rest from reference TRBV30 and TRBJ2-7): SQTIHQWPATLVQPVGSPLSLECTVEGTSNPNLYWYRQAAGRGLQLLFYSVGIGQISSEVPQNLSASRPQDRQFILSSKKLLLSDSGFYLCAWSVGGLARSSYEQYFGPGTRLTVT.

This chain links TRBV2 with TRBJ2-7, with TRBD1 matching 7 bases. This CDR3 comprises 12 residues. Trimming cost V 10 bases and J 1 base; bases outside gene matches: 4. Germline-derived CDR1 and CDR2 are SNHLY and FYNNEI. The chain's CDR3 is CAIQGQSYEQYF. The DNA for the CDR3 is TGTGCCATCCAGGGACAGTCCTACGAGCAGTACTTC.

This chain connects TRBV4-2 to TRBJ2-7; D tentatively reads TRBD1 or TRBD2 (5 bases each). Germline-derived CDR1 and CDR2 are LGHNA and YNFKEQ. V was cut by 3 bases and J by 4 bases, with 10 bases left in between. The CDR3 contains 13 residues. CDR3 bases: TGTGCCAGCAGCCAGGGACCTCAATACGAGCAGTACTTC. Protein product: CASSQGPQYEQYF.

The V call is TRBV29-1, the J call TRBJ2-7; TRBD1 might be the D (6 bases). This CDR3 has 15 residues. The V gene lost 7 bases and the J gene lost 4 bases, with 23 bases spanning the gap. Germline V CDR1 and CDR2: SQVTM, ANQGSEA. The CDR3 nucleotides are TGCAGCGCTACATTACTAACAGGGAAAGGATACGAGCAGTACTTC. Translating it yields CSATLLTGKGYEQYF.

CDR3 bases: TGCGCCAGCAGCTTGACTAGCGGGGCACAAGAGACCCAGTACTTC. Translation gives CASSLTSGAQETQYF. V gene TRBV5-1 combines with J gene TRBJ2-5; the match to TRBD2 covers 10 bases. The CDR3 covers 15 residues. The germline CDR1 and CDR2 sequences are SGHRS and YFSETQ. The ends lost 1 base at V and 2 bases at J; junction bases unmatched: 2.

This sequence joins TRBV5-1 and TRBJ1-1; D gene ambiguous. Germline V CDR1 and CDR2: SGHRS, YFSETQ. The V gene lost 4 bases and the J gene lost 4 bases, with 17 bases spanning the gap. This CDR3 contains 15 residues. The CDR3, as DNA: TGCGCCAGCAGCCCGAGGATGAGGGATGGCACTGAAGCTTTCTTT. It yields the protein CASSPRMRDGTEAFF.

A few counts support this clone. The chain joins TRBV2 to TRBJ2-6; TRBD1 is a possible D gene (5 bases). Trimming took 8 bases from V and 0 from J, leaving 8 bases between them. The CDR3 consists of 14 residues. CDR1 and CDR2 from the germline V gene are SNHLY and FYNNEI. CDR3 amino acids: CASDSYSGANVLTF. As DNA, the CDR3 is TGTGCCAGCGACAGTTACTCTGGGGCCAACGTCCTGACTTTC. Supplemented by reference TRBV2 and TRBJ2-6, the full variable domain reads EPEVTQTPSHQVTQMGQEVILRCVPISNHLYFYWYRQILGQKVEFLVSFYNNEISEKSEIFDDQFSVERPDGSNFTLKIRSTKLEDSAMYFCASDSYSGANVLTFGAGSRLTVL.

A few counts support this clone. This sequence joins TRBV5-1 and TRBJ1-1; D perhaps matches TRBD1 (5 bases). Germline V CDR1 and CDR2: SGHRS, YFSETQ. V dropped 0 bases and J dropped 0 bases, with 9 bases sitting between them. The CDR3 length is 15 residues. CDR3 bases: TGCGCCAGCAGCTTGGTTCGAGGGGTGAACACTGAAGCTTTCTTT. This codes for CASSLVRGVNTEAFF. The whole variable domain, remainder taken from reference TRBV5-1 and TRBJ1-1, is KAGVTQTPRYLIKTRGQQVTLSCSPISGHRSVSWYQQTPGQGLQFLFEYFSETQRNKGNFPGRFSGRQFSNSRSEMNVSTLELGDSALYLCASSLVRGVNTEAFFGQGTRLTVV.

The sample holds a few counts of this clone. The chain is built from TRBV2 and TRBJ1-2, with TRBD1 as a possible D gene (5 bases). Trimming shortened V by 3 bases and J by 8 bases, and 25 bases separated the two germline ends. This CDR3 has 17 residues. Germline V CDR1 and CDR2: SNHLY, FYNNEI. CDR3 coding DNA: TGTGCCAGCAGTGATGGAGGGGATGTGGGCTTGATGGGAGGCTACACCTTC. This sequence encodes CASSDGGDVGLMGGYTF.

This clone showed up just a few times. The chain uses TRBV29-1 and TRBJ2-3, with D uncertain. Germline assignment: CDR1 SQVTM and CDR2 ANQGSEA. This CDR3 has 12 amino acids. Trimming took off 5 bases at V and 4 bases at J, with 10 bases between the two ends. Here the CDR3 reads CSVIYGPDTQYF. The CDR3 coding sequence is TGCAGCGTTATCTATGGACCAGATACGCAGTATTTT.

Concerning this clone itself: This CDR3 is also generated by other DNA sequences in the sample. The CDR3 nucleotides are TGTGCCTGGAGTGTCCAGTTGAACACTGAAGCTTTCTTT. The encoded protein is CAWSVQLNTEAFF. This rearrangement joins TRBV30 to TRBJ1-1; D call uncertain. The germline V gene has CDR1 GTSNPN and CDR2 SVGIG (reference sequence). V was shortened by 0 bases and J by 0 bases, with 5 bases between the two germline ends. The CDR3 has 13 amino acids.

V gene TRBV4-3 combines with J gene TRBJ2-5, with D perhaps TRBD1 (6 bases). The CDR3 totals 14 residues. Per the germline V gene, CDR1 is LGHNA and CDR2 is YSLEER. V dropped 3 bases and J dropped 2 bases, with 10 bases sitting between them. CDR3 bases: TGCGCCAGCAGCCATTTACAGGGTCAAGAGACCCAGTACTTC. It translates to CASSHLQGQETQYF.

This clone was seen only a few times. This chain connects TRBV6-1 to TRBJ2-7, with D possibly being TRBD1 or TRBD2 (6 bases each). From germline, CDR1 is MNHNS and CDR2 SASEGT. The CDR3 has 14 amino acids. Trimming removed 7 bases at V and 5 bases at J, with 18 bases between. The CDR3 sequence is CASKETLGGNEQYF. The CDR3 DNA is TGTGCCAGCAAGGAGACCCTAGGGGGGAACGAGCAGTACTTC.

V gene TRBV6-6 combines with J gene TRBJ2-1; TRBD2 agrees at 8 bases. CDR1 is MNHNY, CDR2 SVGAGI, per germline (reference sequence). V shed 7 bases, J shed 15 bases, and the junction held 17 bases outside the gene matches. The CDR3 runs to 14 residues. CDR3 amino acids: CASKSGGPFGTSFF. CDR3 nucleotides: TGTGCCAGCAAGTCGGGAGGGCCGTTTGGTACTTCGTTCTTC.

Only a few counts were recorded for this clone. V is TRBV28 and J is TRBJ1-5; D not certain. There are 12 residues in the CDR3. Per germline, CDR1 MDHEN and CDR2 SYDVKM. V was cut by 3 bases and J by 4 bases, with 4 bases left in between. CDR3 amino acids: CASSLGNQPQHF. CDR3 in DNA: TGTGCCAGCAGTTTGGGGAATCAGCCCCAGCATTTT.